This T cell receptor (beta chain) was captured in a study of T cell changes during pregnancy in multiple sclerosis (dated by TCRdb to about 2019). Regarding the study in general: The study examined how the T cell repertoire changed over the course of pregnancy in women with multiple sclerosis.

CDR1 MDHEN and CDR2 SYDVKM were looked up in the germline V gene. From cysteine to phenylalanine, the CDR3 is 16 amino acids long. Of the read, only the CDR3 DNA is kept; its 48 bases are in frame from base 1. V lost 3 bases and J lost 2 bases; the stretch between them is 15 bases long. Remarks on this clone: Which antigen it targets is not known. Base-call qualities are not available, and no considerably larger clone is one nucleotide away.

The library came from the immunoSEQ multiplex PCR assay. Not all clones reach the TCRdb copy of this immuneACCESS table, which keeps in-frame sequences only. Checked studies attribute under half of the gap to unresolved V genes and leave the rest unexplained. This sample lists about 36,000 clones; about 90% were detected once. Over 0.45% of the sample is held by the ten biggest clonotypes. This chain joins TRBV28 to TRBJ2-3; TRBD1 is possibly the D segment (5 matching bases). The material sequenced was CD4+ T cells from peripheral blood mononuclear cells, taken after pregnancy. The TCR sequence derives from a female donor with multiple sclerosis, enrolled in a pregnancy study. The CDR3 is CASSFQAGSATDTQYF. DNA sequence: TGTGCCAGCAGTTTTCAGGCAGGGTCGGCCACAGATACGCAGTATTTT.